The T cell receptor (beta chain) described here comes from a study of cytomegalovirus exposure and HLA in healthy donors. The PCR ran on 60 Vbeta and 13 Jbeta primers. Clones were sequenced by immunoSEQ multiplex PCR, and TCRdb holds only the in-frame ones, with some missing. This table has around 160,000 clones, more than 70% appearing once. Notes on this clone: Its target is not known.

Germline loops: CDR1 MDHEN, CDR2 SYDVKM. With V trimmed by 6 bases and J by 4 bases, 7 bases remained unmatched. This CDR3 is 14 amino acids long. Points from the study as a whole: Many donors shared some public TCRs, even though most TCR sequences were rare. Later on, analysis showed that most CMV-associated TCR beta chains appeared to be HLA-restricted. Versus the approximately 700-donor mean, an Asian-associated ancestry cluster reportedly showed fewer N-insertions in a later analysis.

The sample consisted of PBMCs. The rearrangement links TRBV28 to TRBJ2-3; TRBD2 matches at 7 bases. This clonotype was sampled from a male donor in good health and CMV-seronegative. DNA for the CDR3: TGTGCCAGCAGCTCAGGACTAGAACCAGATACGCAGTATTTT. Protein: CASSSGLEPDTQYF.